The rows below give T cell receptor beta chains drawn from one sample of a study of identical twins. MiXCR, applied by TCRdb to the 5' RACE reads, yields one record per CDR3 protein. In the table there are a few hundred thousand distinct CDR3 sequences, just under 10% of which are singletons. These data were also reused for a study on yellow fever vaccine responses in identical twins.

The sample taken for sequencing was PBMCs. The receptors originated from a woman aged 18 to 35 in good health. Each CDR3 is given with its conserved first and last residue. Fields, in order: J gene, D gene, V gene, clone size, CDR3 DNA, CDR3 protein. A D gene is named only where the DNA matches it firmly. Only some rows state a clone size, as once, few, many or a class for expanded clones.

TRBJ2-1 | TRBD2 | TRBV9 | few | TGTGCCAGCAACCCGGGACTAGCGGGAGTTAGCCATGAGCAGTTCTTC | CASNPGLAGVSHEQFF
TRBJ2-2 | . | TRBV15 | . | TGTGCCACCAGCGGGGTGCTCAGGGGCACCGGGGAGCTGTTTTTT | CATSGVLRGTGELFF
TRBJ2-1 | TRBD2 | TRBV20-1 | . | TGCAGTGCTAGAGGGTCTAGCGGGGATCTATACAATGAGCAGTTCTTC | CSARGSSGDLYNEQFF
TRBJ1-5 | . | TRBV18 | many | TGTGCCAGCGCAGGGGAGAGCAATCAGCCCCAGCATTTT | CASAGESNQPQHF
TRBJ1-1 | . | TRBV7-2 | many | TGTGCCAGCAGCTTAGCGGGGGCCGGGAACACTGAAGCTTTCTTT | CASSLAGAGNTEAFF
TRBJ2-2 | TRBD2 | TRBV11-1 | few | TGTGCCAGCAGCTCCCGATTTAAAGGACTAGCGGGGGGGCTGGACACCGGGGAGCTGTTTTTT | CASSSRFKGLAGGLDTGELFF
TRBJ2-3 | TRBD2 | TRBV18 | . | TGTGCCAGCTCACGATCACCGGGACTAGCGGGAGGAGATACGCAGTATTTT | CASSRSPGLAGGDTQYF
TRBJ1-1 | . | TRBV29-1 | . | TGCAGCGTTTTGGGTGTACCGAACACTGAAGCTTTCTTT | CSVLGVPNTEAFF
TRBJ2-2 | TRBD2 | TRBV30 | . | TGTGCCTGCGGAGGGCTAGCGGGCTCCGGGGAGCTGTTTTTT | CACGGLAGSGELFF
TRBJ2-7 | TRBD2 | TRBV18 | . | TGTGCCAGCTCACTGCCACTAGCGCCCTACGAGCAGTACTTC | CASSLPLAPYEQYF
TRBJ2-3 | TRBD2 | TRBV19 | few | TGTGCCAGTAGTGCTCTCGGCTCCGCGGGAGGCACAGATACGCAGTATTTT | CASSALGSAGGTDTQYF
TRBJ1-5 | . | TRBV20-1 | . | TGCAGTGCTCCCTGGTGTGTACAGAGCAATCAGCCCCAGCATTTT | CSAPWCVQSNQPQHF
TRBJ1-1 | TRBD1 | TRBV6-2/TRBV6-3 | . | TGTGCCAGCTCCCGACAGGGGCGGACTGAAGCTTTCTTT | CASSRQGRTEAFF
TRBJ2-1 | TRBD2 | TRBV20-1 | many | TGCAGTGCTTCCAAACCTAAGCGGGGAAGCTCCTACAATGAGCAGTTCTTC | CSASKPKRGSSYNEQFF
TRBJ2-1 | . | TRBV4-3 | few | TGCGCCAGCAGCCAAAACAATCCAGGGCCTAAGGGGAGGCTCTTC | CASSQNNPGPKGRLF
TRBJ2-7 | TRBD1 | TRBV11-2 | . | TGTGCCAGCAGCGTAGGACAGGGGCCCTCCTACGAGCAGTACTTC | CASSVGQGPSYEQYF
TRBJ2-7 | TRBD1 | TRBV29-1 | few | TGCAGCGTTGATTCCCCGGGACAGAACTCCTACGAGCAGTACTTC | CSVDSPGQNSYEQYF
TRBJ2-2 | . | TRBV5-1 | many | TGCGCCAGCAGCTTACGGGAGAGCCCCACCGGGGAGCTGTTTTTT | CASSLRESPTGELFF
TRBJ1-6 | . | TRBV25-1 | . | TGTGCCAGCAGTGGCGTTGGAGGGACAAGTTCACCCCTCCACTTT | CASSGVGGTSSPLHF
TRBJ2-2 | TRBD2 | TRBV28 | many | TGTGCCAGCAGTACCTCCCCGGGGAGCGGGAGGTTCACCGGGGAGCTGTTTTTT | CASSTSPGSGRFTGELFF
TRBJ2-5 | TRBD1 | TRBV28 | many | TGTGCCAGCAGTTCCCGACAGGGGGTTAGGCAAGAGACCCAGTACTTC | CASSSRQGVRQETQYF
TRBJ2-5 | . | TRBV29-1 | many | TGCAGCGTTGAAGAACCCGCCGGCGAGACCCAGTACTTC | CSVEEPAGETQYF
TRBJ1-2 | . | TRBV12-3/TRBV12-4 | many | TGTGCCAGCAGTTTATTGGGGGCTTCTAACTATGGCTACACCTTC | CASSLLGASNYGYTF
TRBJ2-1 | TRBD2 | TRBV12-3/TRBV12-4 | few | TGTGCCAGCAGTCCAAACCTCCGGGGGGGAGGCAATGAGCAGTTCTTC | CASSPNLRGGGNEQFF
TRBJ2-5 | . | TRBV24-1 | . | TGTGCCACCAGTGAGAGCGGGACCCAGTACTTC | CATSESGTQYF
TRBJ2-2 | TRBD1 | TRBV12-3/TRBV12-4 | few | TGTGCCAGCAGCCTCGGACAGGGGGGGCCCGGGGAGCTGTTTTTT | CASSLGQGGPGELFF
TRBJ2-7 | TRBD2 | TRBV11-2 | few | TGTGCCAGCAGCTTAGAACCTAGCGGGAGGCATCTATCGTACGAGCAGTACTTC | CASSLEPSGRHLSYEQYF
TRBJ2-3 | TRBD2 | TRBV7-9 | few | TGTGCCAGCAGCTTAGCTACAGCGGGAGTGGATACGCAGTATTTT | CASSLATAGVDTQYF
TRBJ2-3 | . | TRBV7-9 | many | TGTGCCAGCAGCTTTACTCCCCTAGCCCAGTATTTT | CASSFTPLAQYF
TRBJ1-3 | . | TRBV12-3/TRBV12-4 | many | TGTGCCAGCAGTACGACTGACTACTCTGGAAACACCATATATTTT | CASSTTDYSGNTIYF
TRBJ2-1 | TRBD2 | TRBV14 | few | TGTGCCAGCAGCCAAATCCCTTTTAGCGGGGAATCCTACAATGAGCAGTTCTTC | CASSQIPFSGESYNEQFF
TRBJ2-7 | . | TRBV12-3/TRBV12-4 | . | TGTGCCTTCAGTTTGGTTTTATCGCGGGACGGATACAACTACGAGCAGTACTTC | CAFSLVLSRDGYNYEQYF
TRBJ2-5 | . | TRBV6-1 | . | TGTGCCAGCAGTGACTACCGAGGACGGGGGGAGACCCAGTACTTC | CASSDYRGRGETQYF
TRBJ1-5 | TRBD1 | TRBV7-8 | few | TGTGCCAGCAGCTTAGAACAGGGGAAGGGGAATCAGCCCCAGCATTTT | CASSLEQGKGNQPQHF
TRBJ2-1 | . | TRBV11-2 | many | TGTGCCAGCAGCTTAATTCGAGGAGGCCTACACAATGAGCAGTTCTTC | CASSLIRGGLHNEQFF
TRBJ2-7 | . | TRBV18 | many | TGTGCCAGCTCACCCGGGGACGGTTACGAGCAGTACTTC | CASSPGDGYEQYF
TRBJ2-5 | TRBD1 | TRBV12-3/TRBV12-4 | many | TGTGCCAGCAGTCCACCGGGGACAGGGGAGACCCAGTACTTC | CASSPPGTGETQYF
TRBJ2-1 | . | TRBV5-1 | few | TGCGCCAGCAGGGGGACGGACTACAATGAGCAGTTCTTC | CASRGTDYNEQFF
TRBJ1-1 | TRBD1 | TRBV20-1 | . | TGCAGTGCTGACAGGGGGGCGAACACTGAAGCTTTCTTT | CSADRGANTEAFF
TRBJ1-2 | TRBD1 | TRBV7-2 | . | TGTGCCAGCAGCCTACACCGGGACAGGGTTCCTAGGGGCTACACCTTC | CASSLHRDRVPRGYTF
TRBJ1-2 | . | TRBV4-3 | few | TGCGCCAGCAGCCGACGCAGAGGTGGGGATGATGGCTACACCTTC | CASSRRRGGDDGYTF
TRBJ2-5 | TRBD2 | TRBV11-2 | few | TGTGCCAGCAGCTCTAGAAGCCTAGCGGGAGAACAAGAGACCCAGTACTTC | CASSSRSLAGEQETQYF
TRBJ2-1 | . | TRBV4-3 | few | TGCGCCAGCAGCCCGTGGACAGATTACAATGAGCAGTTCTTC | CASSPWTDYNEQFF
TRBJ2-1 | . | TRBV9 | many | TGTGCCAGCAGCGTATATAACAATGAGCAGTTCTTC | CASSVYNNEQFF
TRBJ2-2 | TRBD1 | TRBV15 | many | TGTGCCTCCAGACAGGGGGTCACCGGGGAGCTGTTTTTT | CASRQGVTGELFF
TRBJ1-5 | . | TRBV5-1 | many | TGCGCCAGCAGCTTGGAGGGGATTAGCAATCAGCCCCAGCATTTT | CASSLEGISNQPQHF
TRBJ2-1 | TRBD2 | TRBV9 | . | TGTGCCAGCAGCGTGCGTCTAGCGGGGGGGGACAATGAGCAGTTCTTC | CASSVRLAGGDNEQFF
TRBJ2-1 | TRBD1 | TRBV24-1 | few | TGTGCCACCAGTCGTACCGGGACAGGGAAAAATGAGCAGTTCTTC | CATSRTGTGKNEQFF
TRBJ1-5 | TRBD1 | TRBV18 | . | TGTGCCAGCTCACCGGGCGGACAGGGTAGCAATCAGCCCCAGCATTTT | CASSPGGQGSNQPQHF
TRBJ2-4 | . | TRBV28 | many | TGTGCCACCACCCCGAGTCAGTCCAAAAACATTCAGTACTTC | CATTPSQSKNIQYF